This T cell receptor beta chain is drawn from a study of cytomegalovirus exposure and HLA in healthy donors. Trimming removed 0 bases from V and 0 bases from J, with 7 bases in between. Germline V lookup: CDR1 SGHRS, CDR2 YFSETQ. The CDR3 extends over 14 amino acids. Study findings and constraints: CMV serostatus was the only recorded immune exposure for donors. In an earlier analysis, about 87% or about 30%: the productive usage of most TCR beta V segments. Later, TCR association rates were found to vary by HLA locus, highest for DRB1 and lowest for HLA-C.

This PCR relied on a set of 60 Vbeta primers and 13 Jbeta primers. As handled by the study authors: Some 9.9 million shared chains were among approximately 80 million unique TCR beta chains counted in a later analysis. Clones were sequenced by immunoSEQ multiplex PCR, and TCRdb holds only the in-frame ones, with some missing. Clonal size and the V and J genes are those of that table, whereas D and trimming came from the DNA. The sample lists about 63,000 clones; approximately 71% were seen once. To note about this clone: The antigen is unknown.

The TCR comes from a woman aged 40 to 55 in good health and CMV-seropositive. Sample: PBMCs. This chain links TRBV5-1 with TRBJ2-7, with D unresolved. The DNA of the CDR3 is TGCGCCAGCAGCTTGGCCGTTAGCTCCTACGAGCAGTACTTC. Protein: CASSLAVSSYEQYF.